The clone carrying this TCR beta chain was seen a single time. In the authors' workflow: Amplification from reference gene primers served as the basis for estimated nucleated cell counts. TCRdb's table, derived via immunoSEQ multiplex PCR, lists solely in-frame clones and lacks some. That table is the source of V, J and clone size, and D and trimming were worked out from the DNA. The sample lists about 170,000 clones, 85% occurring once. This CDR3 has 16 amino acids. The V gene's germline CDR1 is WNHNN and CDR2 SYGVQD (reference sequence). Deletions cut 3 bases from V and 4 bases from J, with 16 bases between. This specimen comes from a study of blood T cell repertoires in COVID-19. As for the study in general: Spain, Italy and the United States supplied samples that represented acute and convalescent COVID-19. T cells, B-cell-depleted T cells, or PBMCs provided the cDNA or gDNA that served as material.

The receptor was isolated from a human donor with acute or convalescent COVID-19. The donor label of this sample is uncertain. The chain recombines TRBV10-1 with TRBJ2-4; D uncertain. The sequenced sample was peripheral blood. CDR3 sequence (DNA): TGCGCCAGCAGTGATGGTAAATCCGCAGATAAAAACATTCAGTACTTC. It yields the protein CASSDGKSADKNIQYF.